One sample yielded the 17 T cell receptor beta chains listed below, sequenced in a study of blood T cell repertoires in COVID-19. Method: immunoSEQ multiplex PCR; TCRdb's copy keeps in-frame clones and lacks some. The table has 90,000 to 150,000 clones, 88% seen once; the top ten hold roughly 1%. The sequencing sample was made of peripheral blood. These receptors came from a woman in her 50s with active or convalescent COVID-19.

The chain recombines TRBV6-5 with TRBJ1-2; tentative D call: TRBD1 (6 bases). Trimming cost V 5 bases and J 6 bases, with 13 bases left between them. This CDR3 is 13 amino acids long. Germline lookup yields CDR1 MNHEY and CDR2 SVGAGI. CDR3 sequence reads: CASSLQGIDGYTF. CDR3 in DNA: TGTGCCAGCAGTCTACAGGGAATTGATGGCTACACCTTC.

The genes are TRBV5-6 and TRBJ1-1, with 11 nucleotides matching TRBD1. Germline values: CDR1 SGHDT, CDR2 YYEEEE. The CDR3 is 14 residues long. J was trimmed by 6 bases and V by 3 bases; bases with no gene match: 4. Here the CDR3 DNA reads TGTGCCAGCAGCTCGGGACAGGGGGGCCCTGAAGCTTTCTTT. This codes for CASSSGQGGPEAFF.

The chain has TRBV5-6 and TRBJ1-5; a weak D match, TRBD1 (6 bases). CDR1 is SGHDT and CDR2 is YYEEEE in the germline V gene. This CDR3 comprises 15 residues. V lost 0 bases to trimming and J lost 2 bases, with 9 bases between them. CDR3 sequence reads: CASSLAGDGNQPQHF. CDR3 coding DNA: TGTGCCAGCAGCTTGGCAGGGGACGGCAATCAGCCCCAGCATTTT.

The J gene is TRBJ2-3, the V gene TRBV2; 10 nucleotides agree with TRBD2. Germline V CDR1 and CDR2: SNHLY, FYNNEI. This CDR3 is built from 15 residues. V was clipped by 6 bases and J by 1 base; unmatched bases: 4. The CDR3 loop reads CASRGGTSGTDTQYF. In DNA, the CDR3 is TGTGCCAGCAGGGGGGGGACTAGCGGCACAGATACGCAGTATTTT.

J is TRBJ2-7 and V is TRBV4-3, with 12 positions matching TRBD2. The CDR3 totals 15 residues. V was pared by 3 bases and J by 4 bases, with 4 bases of the junction left unmatched. The germline CDR1 and CDR2 sequences are LGHNA and YSLEER. Here the CDR3 reads CASSQTGLAGYEQYF. In nucleotides, the CDR3 is TGCGCCAGCAGCCAGACAGGACTAGCGGGATACGAGCAGTACTTC.

The gene calls are TRBV19 and TRBJ2-1; 8 nucleotides line up with TRBD1. The junction had 10 bases not matched to a gene; V was cut back by 5 bases and J by 4 bases. Germline CDR1 LNHDA, CDR2 SQIVND (reference sequence). This CDR3 region has 16 residues. The CDR3 reads CASSPGTGTKYNEQFF. CDR3 sequence (DNA): TGTGCCAGTAGTCCCGGGACAGGAACCAAATACAATGAGCAGTTCTTC.

The CDR3 here is CAARQGAGMNTEAFF. For the CDR3, the DNA is TGCGCCGCTAGACAGGGGGCAGGAATGAACACTGAAGCTTTCTTT. The chain uses TRBV5-1 and TRBJ1-1; 10 nucleotides agree with TRBD1. From germline, CDR1 is SGHRS and CDR2 YFSETQ. J gave up 0 bases and V 10 bases, and 9 bases lay outside the gene matches. This CDR3 contains 15 residues.

V and J are TRBV11-3 and TRBJ2-1; 7 bases agree with TRBD1. Germline V gene sequence: CDR1 SGHNT, CDR2 YENEEA. Unmatched junction bases numbered 1, after V lost 2 bases and J lost 0 bases. This CDR3 spans 15 amino acids. Here the CDR3 reads CASSLRDSSYNEQFF. CDR3 DNA: TGTGCCAGCAGCTTAAGGGACAGCTCCTACAATGAGCAGTTCTTC.

This chain connects TRBV13 to TRBJ1-6, with a tentative D call TRBD1 (5 bases). CDR1 is PRHDT and CDR2 is FYEKMQ in the germline V gene (reference sequence). The V end lost 4 bases, the J end lost 5 bases, and 21 bases lay between the germline ends. CDR3 length: 18 amino acids. CDR3 coding DNA: TGTGCCAGCAGCTCTCAGGGACTTTTGGGGTACGATAATTCACCCCTCCACTTT. Its translation: CASSSQGLLGYDNSPLHF.

DNA of the CDR3: TGTGCCAGCAGACAGGGCTACAATGAGCAGTTCTTC. It specifies CASRQGYNEQFF. V usage is TRBV28 and J usage is TRBJ2-1; a possible D gene is TRBD1 (6 bases). This CDR3 spans 12 amino acids. V was pared by 6 bases and J by 3 bases, with 6 bases between. Germline assignment: CDR1 MDHEN and CDR2 SYDVKM.

The J gene is TRBJ1-1, the V gene TRBV12-3 or TRBV12-4; D is uncertain. This CDR3 has 13 amino acids. The V and J ends lost 5 bases and 4 bases respectively, with 11 bases between them. The CDR3 sequence: CASSHTVATEAFF. In nucleotides, the CDR3 is TGTGCCAGCAGTCATACAGTCGCCACTGAAGCTTTCTTT.

V is TRBV6-2 or TRBV6-3 and J is TRBJ1-6, with 7 bases that match TRBD1. Germline loops: CDR1 MNHEY, CDR2 SVGEGT. V trimming: 2 bases; J trimming: 9 bases; junction bases outside the gene matches: 7. The CDR3 contains 15 residues. The chain's CDR3 is CASSYPGTDGSPLHF. CDR3 bases: TGTGCCAGCAGTTACCCCGGGACAGATGGTTCACCCCTCCACTTT.

This clone was counted a few times. The chain employs TRBV28 and TRBJ2-7; 8 bases match TRBD2. The CDR3 covers 13 residues. Unmatched junction bases numbered 4, after V lost 8 bases and J lost 1 base. Germline loops: CDR1 MDHEN, CDR2 SYDVKM. DNA of the CDR3: TGTGCCAGCGGCCGGGGGGGATCCTACGAGCAGTACTTC. Protein sequence: CASGRGGSYEQYF. Full variable domain (missing parts from reference TRBV28 and TRBJ2-7): DVKVTQSSRYLVKRTGEKVFLECVQDMDHENMFWYRQDPGLGLRLIYFSYDVKMKEKGDIPEGYSVSREKKERFSLILESASTNQTSMYLCASGRGGSYEQYFGPGTRLTVT.

The rearrangement links TRBV7-9 to TRBJ2-5, with TRBD2 matching over 9 bases. With V trimmed by 5 bases and J by 1 base, 2 bases remained unmatched. Germline V gives CDR1 SEHNR, CDR2 FQNEAQ (reference sequence). CDR3 length: 14 residues. CDR3 sequence reads: CASSRLAVQETQYF. In DNA form, the CDR3 reads TGTGCCAGCAGCCGACTAGCGGTCCAAGAGACCCAGTACTTC. Supplemented by reference TRBV7-9 and TRBJ2-5, the full variable domain reads DTGVSQNPRHKITKRGQNVTFRCDPISEHNRLYWYRQTLGQGPEFLTYFQNEAQLEKSRLLSDRFSAERPKGSFSTLEIQRTEQGDSAMYLCASSRLAVQETQYFGPGTRLLVL.

The chain carries TRBV5-4 and TRBJ2-1; the D gene is possibly TRBD2 (5 bases). CDR1 is SGHNT and CDR2 is YYREEE in the germline V gene (reference sequence). The CDR3 sequence is 13 residues long. With 1 base removed from V and 3 bases from J, the gap between germline ends came to 5 bases. This CDR3 is CASSLSGYNEQFF. The CDR3 coding sequence is TGTGCCAGCAGCTTGAGCGGCTACAATGAGCAGTTCTTC.

This chain links TRBV11-2 with TRBJ2-1; maybe TRBD2 (5 bases). V was pared by 4 bases and J by 7 bases, with 8 bases between. This CDR3 is built from 12 residues. Germline V gene data show CDR1 as SGHAT and CDR2 as FQNNGV. For the CDR3, the DNA is TGTGCCAGCAGCTACACGGGGAATGAGCAGTTCTTC. Translating it yields CASSYTGNEQFF.

The chain is built from TRBV18 and TRBJ2-1; TRBD1 matches 7 bases. CDR1 KGHSH and CDR2 LQKENI come from the germline V gene. The trim removed 3 bases at V and 7 bases at J, leaving 12 bases unmatched. This CDR3 has 16 amino acids. Written as DNA, the CDR3 is TGTGCCAGCTCACCTTCCCGACAGGGTGTTCGGAATGAGCAGTTCTTC. Encoded protein: CASSPSRQGVRNEQFF.